A selection of T cell receptor beta chains follows, all from one sample in a study of cytomegalovirus exposure and HLA in healthy donors. Here immunoSEQ multiplex PCR was the method, and the copy in TCRdb shows in-frame clones only, minus some. The sample has about 200,000 clones; 86% are singletons. Sequenced input: PBMCs. These receptors were collected from a woman aged 25-40 years in good health and CMV-seronegative. Each CDR3 is given with its conserved first and last residue. The D gene is left open where the match is weak.

TRBJ2-1,TRBD2,TRBV29-1,CSVHTGTTSYNEQFF
TRBJ2-5,TRBD2,TRBV9,CASSPRSGGMPGETQYF
TRBJ2-5,TRBD2,TRBV19,CASSGTTQETQYF
TRBJ2-2,TRBD2,TRBV4-1,CASSRGLAGGRTGELFF
TRBJ2-6,NA,TRBV5-1,CASSEGLLLHVLTF
TRBJ1-1,NA,TRBV4-2,CASSQTFPTGGAFF
TRBJ2-7,NA,TRBV7-9,CASSPGTFYEQYF
TRBJ2-3,TRBD2,TRBV7-9,CASSYPTSGGADTQYF
TRBJ2-6,NA,TRBV5-1,CASRERSGANVLTF
TRBJ2-1,TRBD1,TRBV28,CASSSPDRVVYNEQFF
TRBJ2-7,NA,TRBV2,CASSEYGASYEQYF
TRBJ1-3,NA,TRBV28,CGSDGGEGNTIYF
TRBJ1-3,TRBD1,TRBV5-1,CASSPGTGVGNTIYF
TRBJ1-5,NA,TRBV6-1,CASSGDKGQPQHF
TRBJ1-1,TRBD1,TRBV19,CASSASTGGSTEAFF
TRBJ2-1,NA,TRBV9,CASSRSLDEEQFF
TRBJ2-3,NA,TRBV5-6,CASSLNRHTQYF
TRBJ2-1,TRBD2,TRBV14,CASSQAPLAGDNEQFF
TRBJ2-5,TRBD2,TRBV7-9,CASSWGLAGETQYF
TRBJ1-5,NA,TRBV7-3,CASSLTGMGPGLMPQHF
TRBJ2-7,NA,TRBV5-1,CASSVRDNNYEQYF
TRBJ2-2,NA,TRBV5-1,CASSSRGPNTGELFF
TRBJ1-2,TRBD1,TRBV2,CASTGDSRLHGYTF
TRBJ2-2,NA,TRBV15,CATSRDLGGQTGGELFF
TRBJ1-2,NA,TRBV19,CASSISGQYGYTF
TRBJ2-5,TRBD2,TRBV2,CASQSGRRETQYF
TRBJ2-2,TRBD1,TRBV2,CASSRTGTGVTGELFF
TRBJ1-1,NA,TRBV6-1,CASKLQNTEAFF
TRBJ2-1,TRBD1,TRBV30,CAWSVIGQGLRYEQFF
TRBJ2-3,NA,TRBV5-4,CASSPNYRAKTDTQYF
TRBJ2-5,NA,TRBV7-7,CASSPSGGETQYF
TRBJ1-1,TRBD1,TRBV5-1,CASSLGAMGRPARGEAFF
TRBJ2-3,TRBD2,TRBV7-2,CASSLGAGGTDTQYF
TRBJ1-6,NA,TRBV19,CASRTTSMGSPLHF
TRBJ2-7,NA,TRBV7-9,CASSLAGGLLNEQYF
TRBJ2-2,NA,TRBV7-3,CASSLWGPGQLNTGELFF
TRBJ1-2,NA,TRBV2,CASSGWTLGYTF
TRBJ2-3,TRBD2,TRBV11-2,CASSPGTSGERTDTQYF
TRBJ2-7,NA,TRBV18,CASSTETYEQYF
TRBJ2-3,TRBD2,TRBV5-1,CASSRPLAGGPDTQYF